This is a list of T cell receptor beta chains from one sample in a study of breast tumors, draining lymph nodes, adjacent tissues. TCRdb used MiXCR to reprocess the multiplex PCR reads, holding one entry per CDR3 protein. The sample consists of approximately 230,000 distinct CDR3 sequences, around 34% of them appearing once. Specimen: axillary lymph node tissue. These receptors were collected from a female donor with breast cancer. Some clones in this sample may be carry-over from other donors' samples. The CDR3 runs from the conserved cysteine through the conserved F or W. Fields, in order: J gene, D gene, clone size, V gene, CDR3 protein, CDR3 DNA. A D gene is named only where the DNA matches it firmly. Not every row has a clone size; where given, it reads once, few, many or a size class.

TRBJ1-3	-	-	TRBV6-1	CASSETLTALSGNTIYF	TGTGCCAGCAGTGAAACCCTGACAGCCCTCTCTGGAAACACCATATATTTT
TRBJ2-5	TRBD2	-	TRBV4-1	CASSSSGGQGTQYF	TGTGCCAGCAGCTCTAGCGGGGGGCAAGGGACCCAGTACTTC
TRBJ2-1	TRBD2	many	TRBV24-1	CATSDSPELASSYNEQFF	TGTGCCACCAGTGATTCCCCGGAACTAGCGAGCTCCTACAATGAGCAGTTCTTC
TRBJ2-1	TRBD1	many	TRBV20-1	CSARGDRGARNEQFF	TGCAGTGCTAGAGGCGACAGGGGCGCACGCAATGAGCAGTTCTTC
TRBJ1-4	-	few	TRBV6-1	CASSEAIMGGWEKLFF	TGTGCCAGCAGTGAAGCGATTATGGGAGGGTGGGAAAAACTGTTTTTT
TRBJ2-3	TRBD1	-	TRBV6-2/TRBV6-3	CASRPGTAIRGTQYF	TGTGCCAGCAGACCCGGGACAGCCATTCGAGGTACGCAGTATTTT
TRBJ2-1	TRBD2	many	TRBV14	CASSRRLAGGGNEQFF	TGTGCCAGCAGCCGGAGACTAGCGGGGGGGGGCAATGAGCAGTTCTTC
TRBJ1-6	-	once	TRBV6-6	CASSHGRDDSPLHF	TGTGCCAGCAGTCACGGCAGGGACGATTCACCCCTCCACTTT
TRBJ2-2	-	-	TRBV5-1	CASSLGTHAGELFF	TGCGCCAGCAGCTTGGGTACGCACGCCGGGGAGCTGTTTTTT
TRBJ1-2	-	many	TRBV7-9	CASSLALFYGYTF	TGTGCCAGCAGCTTAGCACTTTTTTATGGCTACACCTTC
TRBJ2-4	TRBD2	many	TRBV7-2	CASSPDASGANIQYF	TGTGCCAGCAGCCCGGATGCTAGCGGAGCAAACATTCAGTACTTC
TRBJ1-2	-	many	TRBV7-9	CASSLDRTGHTF	TGTGCCAGCAGCCTGGACCGAACCGGTCACACCTTC
TRBJ1-5	-	once	TRBV7-9	CASNGGGNQPQHF	TGTGCCAGCAATGGGGGGGGCAATCAGCCCCAGCATTTT
TRBJ2-5	-	many	TRBV25-1	CASRDLKAQYF	TGTGCCAGCAGGGACCTGAAGGCCCAGTACTTC
TRBJ1-2	-	-	TRBV15	CATSRDIGGGYTF	TGTGCCACCAGCAGAGATATAGGGGGTGGCTACACCTTC
TRBJ1-4	-	few	TRBV28	CASSLLGRNEKLFF	TGTGCCAGCAGTTTATTGGGGAGGAATGAAAAACTGTTTTTT
TRBJ2-2	TRBD2	few	TRBV11-2	CASSFSGSASGELFF	TGTGCCAGCAGCTTTAGCGGGAGCGCTTCCGGGGAGCTGTTTTTT
TRBJ2-2	TRBD2	-	TRBV4-1	CASSQVAGGRELFF	TGCGCCAGCAGCCAAGTAGCGGGCGGCCGGGAGCTGTTTTTT
TRBJ2-5	TRBD2	-	TRBV6-5	CASSHSWGGGGRETQYF	TGTGCCAGCAGTCACTCGTGGGGCGGGGGGGGAAGGGAGACCCAGTACTTC
TRBJ2-3	-	-	TRBV7-8	CASFRGGSTDTQYF	TGTGCCAGTTTCAGGGGAGGCAGCACAGATACGCAGTATTTT
TRBJ2-1	-	-	TRBV7-6	CASSPAGHSYNEQFF	TGTGCCAGCAGCCCAGCGGGCCACTCCTACAATGAGCAGTTCTTC
TRBJ2-7	TRBD1	many	TRBV2	CASGQGYEQYF	TGTGCCAGCGGACAGGGCTACGAGCAGTACTTC
TRBJ2-3	TRBD2	many	TRBV5-8	CASSLRGGTQYF	TGTGCCAGCAGCTTGCGGGGGGGTACGCAGTATTTT
TRBJ2-5	TRBD2	-	TRBV29-1	CSVETTYRGAQYF	TGCAGCGTTGAAACGACATACCGGGGGGCCCAGTACTTC
TRBJ1-5	-	-	TRBV19	CASSTGSTDQPQHF	TGTGCCAGTAGTACAGGGTCTACTGATCAGCCCCAGCATTTT
TRBJ1-2	-	many	TRBV7-2	CASSLAGTRSNYGYTF	TGTGCCAGCAGCTTAGCGGGAACACGCTCTAACTATGGCTACACCTTC
TRBJ2-7	-	many	TRBV6-1	CAGSGQPSYEQYF	TGTGCCGGCTCGGGACAACCCTCCTACGAGCAGTACTTC
TRBJ2-7	-	-	TRBV25-1	CASSASRTDTYEQYF	TGTGCCAGCAGTGCGTCCAGGACAGATACCTACGAGCAGTACTTC
TRBJ2-2	TRBD1	many	TRBV10-3	CAISEADRANTGELFF	TGTGCCATCAGTGAGGCGGACAGGGCGAACACCGGGGAGCTGTTTTTT
TRBJ2-2	-	-	TRBV6-6	CASSERTRPNTGELFF	TGTGCCAGCAGTGAGAGGACAAGGCCTAACACCGGGGAGCTGTTTTTT
TRBJ1-2	-	many	TRBV28	CASSPPSSFNGYTF	TGTGCCAGCAGTCCCCCCAGCAGTTTCAATGGCTACACCTTC
TRBJ2-7	TRBD2	-	TRBV6-6	CASSSSGSAGEQYF	TGTGCCAGCAGTTCTAGCGGGAGTGCGGGGGAGCAGTACTTC
TRBJ2-5	-	many	TRBV6-5	CASRAEGLSVGAKTQYF	TGTGCCAGCAGAGCCGAGGGACTTAGCGTAGGGGCGAAGACCCAGTACTTC
TRBJ1-2	-	-	TRBV6-2/TRBV6-3	CASRPESVGGYTF	TGTGCCAGCCGGCCTGAGTCGGTAGGCGGCTACACCTTC
TRBJ2-2	-	-	TRBV7-9	CVSSLSTGELFF	TGTGTCAGCAGCTTATCGACCGGAGAGCTGTTTTTT
TRBJ2-6	-	many	TRBV2	CASSQTLSGANVLTF	TGTGCCAGCAGTCAAACCCTCTCTGGGGCCAACGTCCTGACTTTC
TRBJ2-7	TRBD1	many	TRBV6-6	CASSYGDRGHEQYF	TGTGCCAGCAGTTACGGTGACAGGGGCCACGAGCAGTACTTC
TRBJ2-1	-	many	TRBV24-1	CATSERGTAMSLYNEQFF	TGTGCCACCAGTGAAAGAGGGACCGCGATGTCCCTCTACAATGAGCAGTTCTTC
TRBJ2-3	-	many	TRBV5-6	CASSSYRADTDTQYF	TGTGCCAGCAGCTCCTACAGGGCCGACACAGATACGCAGTATTTT
TRBJ2-3	-	medium-sized	TRBV20-1	CSARDLNFLTATDTQYF	TGCAGTGCTAGAGACTTGAATTTTTTGACAGCCACAGATACGCAGTATTTT
TRBJ2-7	TRBD1	many	TRBV20-1	CSARVPTGTAPYEQYF	TGCAGTGCTAGAGTCCCAACCGGGACAGCTCCCTACGAGCAGTACTTC
TRBJ1-6	TRBD1	many	TRBV5-5	CASSPGQGRNSPLHF	TGTGCCAGCAGCCCAGGACAGGGCCGCAATTCACCCCTCCACTTT
TRBJ2-3	-	-	TRBV20-1	CSAPRTSDTQYF	TGCAGTGCTCCTCGAACCTCAGATACGCAGTATTTT
TRBJ2-7	TRBD1	many	TRBV7-2	CASSLATGGVEQYF	TGTGCCAGCAGCTTAGCGACAGGGGGGGTCGAGCAGTACTTC
TRBJ2-7	-	many	TRBV20-1	CSARGVYEQYF	TGCAGTGCTAGAGGTGTCTACGAGCAGTACTTC
TRBJ1-2	-	many	TRBV18	CASSPSRVGNYGYTF	TGTGCCAGCTCACCGTCTCGGGTTGGGAACTATGGCTACACCTTC
TRBJ2-5	-	few	TRBV19	CASSPGLPRETQYF	TGTGCCAGTAGCCCGGGACTCCCGCGGGAGACCCAGTACTTC
TRBJ1-5	-	many	TRBV2	CASSGSGGNQPQHF	TGTGCCAGCAGCGGGAGTGGCGGCAATCAGCCCCAGCATTTT
TRBJ2-2	TRBD2	-	TRBV24-1	CATSQTSAVGELFF	TGTGCCACCAGTCAGACTAGCGCGGTCGGGGAGCTGTTTTTT
TRBJ1-2	TRBD1	many	TRBV18	CASSPTGTENYGYTF	TGTGCCAGCTCACCAACCGGGACAGAGAATTATGGCTACACCTTC
TRBJ2-1	-	many	TRBV7-2	CATRWGPNNEQFF	TGTGCCACCAGGTGGGGTCCAAACAATGAGCAGTTCTTC
TRBJ2-5	TRBD2	once	TRBV7-8	CASSSGSRLAGGETQYF	TGTGCCAGCAGCTCTGGCTCTCGACTAGCGGGGGGCGAGACCCAGTACTTC
TRBJ2-1	-	-	TRBV4-1	CASSHRQAEQFF	TGCGCCAGCAGCCATCGACAGGCCGAGCAGTTCTTC
TRBJ2-1	TRBD1	many	TRBV7-2	CASSPRDRGDNEQFF	TGTGCCAGCAGTCCCCGGGACAGAGGGGACAATGAGCAGTTCTTC
TRBJ1-2	-	-	TRBV28	CASSTGPEGYTF	TGTGCCAGCAGTACCGGGCCCGAAGGCTACACCTTC
TRBJ1-4	-	-	TRBV20-1	CSASSSGRIGGFATNEKLFF	TGCAGCGCCTCATCTAGCGGGAGAATCGGCGGGTTCGCAACTAATGAAAAACTGTTTTTT
TRBJ1-4	-	many	TRBV20-1	CSASSKGRTNEKLFF	TGCAGTGCCAGTTCAAAGGGGAGAACTAATGAAAAACTGTTTTTT
TRBJ2-1	-	many	TRBV20-1	CSASSGILGNEQFF	TGCAGTGCTAGTTCCGGGATCCTGGGCAATGAGCAGTTCTTC
TRBJ2-1	-	-	TRBV9	CASSLGSSSYNEQLF	TGTGCCAGCAGCTTAGGTTCGAGCTCCTACAATGAGCAGCTCTTC